The TCR beta chain under discussion was sequenced for a study of OX40 agonist ivuxolimab in advanced cancers. For context, the study as a whole: Ivuxolimab was an agonistic, fully human IgG2 monoclonal antibody directed against OX40 (CD134), a costimulatory receptor. Intravenous ivuxolimab was administered to patients every 2 weeks at six dose levels: 0.01, 0.1, 0.3, 1.5, 3 and 10 mg/kg. Of the approximately 50 patients in dose escalation, about 20 had hepatocellular carcinoma, approximately 15 had melanoma, 9 had renal cell carcinoma and 9 had head and neck cancer. In the dose-escalation cohort, 75% to 85% of patients were male, and the mean age was approximately 60 years with a range of roughly 20 to 79. Prior anti-PD-1, anti-PD-L1 or anti-CTLA-4 therapy was permitted, and approximately 39% of dose-escalation patients had received checkpoint inhibitors. Three dose-escalation patients achieved partial responses, one with hepatocellular carcinoma and two with cutaneous melanoma. Peripheral TCRbeta sequencing was intended to test whether TCR sequence diversity was altered and clonal T-cell expansion was caused by ivuxolimab. The monotherapy dose-escalation portion (N ≈ 57 patients) of the phase I ivuxolimab trial is reported in the paper.

The paper as a whole reports these results and caveats: At doses of 0.1 to 3.0 mg/kg, clonal expansion of both CD4+ and CD8+ blood T cells was observed from baseline to week 6. Antigen specificity was not determined for the clonally expanded peripheral T cells. Partial responders in the 0.1-3.0 mg/kg groups had among the lowest normalized peripheral clonal expansion, especially among CD8+ T cells. After ivuxolimab, expanded clones were on average more numerous among CD8+ T cells than among CD4+ T cells. Low levels of normalized T-cell clonal expansion were also seen in some patients who did not respond.

The trial excluded patients who had a history of autoimmune disease or who were on systemic immunosuppression. Peripheral blood for TCR sequencing was drawn from every dose cohort at baseline, at cycle 4 day 1 and at cycle 7 day 1. The samples were drawn from a first-in-human, open-label, multicenter phase I dose-escalation trial of ivuxolimab. Adults with locally advanced or metastatic melanoma, renal cell carcinoma, hepatocellular carcinoma or head and neck squamous cell carcinoma were enrolled in the trial. Before TCR sequencing, CD4+ T cells and CD8+ T cells from peripheral blood were sorted into separate populations. Unmatched junction bases come to 12, with V trimmed by 6 bases and J by 14 bases. Counted from cysteine to phenylalanine, this CDR3 has 13 amino acids. Here the CDR3 DNA is all that survives: 39 bases in frame from base 1. The germline V gene gives CDR1 as SGHAT and CDR2 as FQNNGV.

About this clone itself: Its cognate antigen has yet to be identified. There are no base qualities to consult, and no much larger clone falls within one base.

Genomic DNA was isolated from the sorted cells so that the TCRbeta CDR3 region could be sequenced. The immunoSEQ Assay was used to sequence the TCRbeta CDR3 regions. What TCRdb holds here is the immuneACCESS table cut down to in-frame rearrangements. Part of the clones is not present; checked against another copy, under half of the missing clones reflect an unresolved V gene, and the others are unexplained. In all, the sample holds 25,000 to 40,000 clones, and 90% to 95% of those were seen once. The ten largest clonotypes hold approximately 4.3% of the sample. The V gene is TRBV11-2 and the J gene is TRBJ2-1; TRBD1 agrees with 8 junctional bases. This clonotype originated in an adult with an advanced solid tumor such as melanoma, head and neck, liver or kidney cancer. The starting material was CD4+ or CD8+ T cells sorted from blood, obtained in a trial of the OX40 agonist ivuxolimab. The encoded CDR3 is CASRNLGQGGEFF. DNA sequence: TGTGCCAGCAGGAACCTAGGACAGGGTGGGGAGTTCTTC.